This TCR beta chain originates from a study of blood T cell repertoires in COVID-19. Overall study: COVID-19 samples, acute and convalescent, were from the United States, Italy and Spain.

Germline V gene lookup returns CDR1 SGHRS and CDR2 YFSETQ. The ends lost 5 bases at V and 1 base at J; junction bases unmatched: 6. The length of the CDR3 is 17 residues. Only in-frame clones appear in the TCRdb table, and some are missing; sequencing was by immunoSEQ multiplex PCR. Altogether 100,000 to 150,000 clones are present, around 70% being singletons, with the ten largest covering approximately 5.9%. This clone was detected only a few times. It was during active infection that Seattle patients were enrolled and then longitudinally followed. The material sequenced was peripheral blood. The chain carries TRBV5-1 and TRBJ2-2, with TRBD2 matching 12 bases. This receptor was taken from a man at least 80 years old with COVID-19, enrolled during active disease. This CDR3 is CASSRGLAGKNTGELFF. The CDR3 DNA reads as TGCGCCAGCAGTCGTGGACTAGCGGGGAAGAACACCGGGGAGCTGTTTTTT.